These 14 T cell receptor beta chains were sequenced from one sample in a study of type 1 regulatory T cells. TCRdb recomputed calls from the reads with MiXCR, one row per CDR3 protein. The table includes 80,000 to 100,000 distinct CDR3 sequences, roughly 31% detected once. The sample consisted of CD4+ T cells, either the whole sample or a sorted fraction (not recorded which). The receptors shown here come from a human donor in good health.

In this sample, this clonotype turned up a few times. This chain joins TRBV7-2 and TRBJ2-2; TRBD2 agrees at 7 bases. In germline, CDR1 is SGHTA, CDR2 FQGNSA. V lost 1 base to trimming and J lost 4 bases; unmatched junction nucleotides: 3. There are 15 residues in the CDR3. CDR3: CASSLVGGGTGELFF. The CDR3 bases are TGTGCCAGCAGCTTAGTGGGGGGGGGCACCGGGGAGCTGTTTTTT.

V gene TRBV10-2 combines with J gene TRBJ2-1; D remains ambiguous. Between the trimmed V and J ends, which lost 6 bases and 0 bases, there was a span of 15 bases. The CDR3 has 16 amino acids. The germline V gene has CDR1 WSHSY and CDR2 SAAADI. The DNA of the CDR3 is TGCGCCAGCAGAGTAAAAACGGGCCGCTCCTACAATGAGCAGTTCTTC. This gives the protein CASRVKTGRSYNEQFF.

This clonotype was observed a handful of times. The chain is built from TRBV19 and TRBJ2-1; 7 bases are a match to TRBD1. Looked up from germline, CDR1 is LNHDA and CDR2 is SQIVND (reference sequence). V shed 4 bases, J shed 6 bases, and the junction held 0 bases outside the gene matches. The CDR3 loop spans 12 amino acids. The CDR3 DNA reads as TGTGCCAGTAGTACAGGGGGCAATGAGCAGTTCTTC. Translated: CASSTGGNEQFF.

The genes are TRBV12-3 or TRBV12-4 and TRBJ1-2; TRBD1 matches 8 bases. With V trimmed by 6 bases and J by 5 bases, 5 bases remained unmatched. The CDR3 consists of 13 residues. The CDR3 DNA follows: TGTGCCAGCAGCCCGACAGGGGAATATGGCTACACCTTC. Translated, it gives CASSPTGEYGYTF.

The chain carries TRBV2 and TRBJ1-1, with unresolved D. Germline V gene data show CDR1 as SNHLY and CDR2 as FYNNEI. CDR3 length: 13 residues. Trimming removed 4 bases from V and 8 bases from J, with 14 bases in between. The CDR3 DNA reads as TGTGCCAGCAGTGGAAGATCCGCCTGGGAAGCTTTCTTT. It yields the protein CASSGRSAWEAFF. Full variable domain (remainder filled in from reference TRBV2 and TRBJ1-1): EPEVTQTPSHQVTQMGQEVILRCVPISNHLYFYWYRQILGQKVEFLVSFYNNEISEKSEIFDDQFSVERPDGSNFTLKIRSTKLEDSAMYFCASSGRSAWEAFFGQGTRLTVV.

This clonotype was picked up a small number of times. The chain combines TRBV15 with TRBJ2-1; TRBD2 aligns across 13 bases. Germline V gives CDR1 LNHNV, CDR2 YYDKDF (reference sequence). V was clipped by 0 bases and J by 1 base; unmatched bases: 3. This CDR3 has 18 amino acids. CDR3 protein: CATSRDLLAGGSYNEQFF. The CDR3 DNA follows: TGTGCCACCAGCAGAGATTTACTAGCGGGAGGGTCCTACAATGAGCAGTTCTTC.

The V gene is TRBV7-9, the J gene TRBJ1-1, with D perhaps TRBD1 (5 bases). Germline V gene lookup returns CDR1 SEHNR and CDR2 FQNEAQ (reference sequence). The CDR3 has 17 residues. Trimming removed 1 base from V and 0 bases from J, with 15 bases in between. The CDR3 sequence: CASSLVGRPGLNTEAFF. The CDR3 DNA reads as TGTGCCAGCAGCTTAGTTGGCAGGCCAGGGCTGAACACTGAAGCTTTCTTT.

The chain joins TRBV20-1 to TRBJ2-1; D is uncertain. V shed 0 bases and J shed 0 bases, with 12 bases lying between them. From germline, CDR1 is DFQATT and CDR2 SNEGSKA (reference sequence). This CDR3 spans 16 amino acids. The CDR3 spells CSARDRTTDSYNEQFF. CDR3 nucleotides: TGCAGTGCTAGAGATCGGACCACCGACTCCTACAATGAGCAGTTCTTC.

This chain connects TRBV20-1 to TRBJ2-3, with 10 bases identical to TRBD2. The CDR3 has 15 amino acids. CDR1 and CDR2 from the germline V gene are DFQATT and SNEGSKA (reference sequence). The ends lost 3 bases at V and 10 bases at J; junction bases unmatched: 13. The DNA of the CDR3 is TGCAGTGCTAGTGATCCAGTGAGCGGGAGGGGGGCGCAGTATTTT. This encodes CSASDPVSGRGAQYF.

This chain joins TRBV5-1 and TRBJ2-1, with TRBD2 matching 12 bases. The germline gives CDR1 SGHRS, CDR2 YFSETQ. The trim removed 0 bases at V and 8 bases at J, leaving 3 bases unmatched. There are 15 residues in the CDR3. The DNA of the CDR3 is TGCGCCAGCAGCTTGGGACTAGCGGGAGTAGATGAGCAGTTCTTC. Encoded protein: CASSLGLAGVDEQFF.

For the CDR3, the DNA is TGTGCCAGTAGTACCGGACAGAACTATGGCTACACCTTC. This encodes CASSTGQNYGYTF. The chain joins TRBV19 to TRBJ1-2, with a weak D call TRBD1 (6 bases). Germline V gives CDR1 LNHDA, CDR2 SQIVND (reference sequence). The CDR3 loop spans 13 amino acids. The V end lost 4 bases, the J end lost 2 bases, and 8 bases lay between the germline ends.

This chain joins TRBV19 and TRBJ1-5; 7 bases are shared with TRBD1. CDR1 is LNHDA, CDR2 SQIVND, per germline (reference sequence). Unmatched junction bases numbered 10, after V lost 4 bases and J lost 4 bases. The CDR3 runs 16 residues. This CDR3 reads CASSTRPGQPNQPQHF. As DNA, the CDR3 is TGTGCCAGTAGTACAAGACCGGGACAGCCTAATCAGCCCCAGCATTTT.

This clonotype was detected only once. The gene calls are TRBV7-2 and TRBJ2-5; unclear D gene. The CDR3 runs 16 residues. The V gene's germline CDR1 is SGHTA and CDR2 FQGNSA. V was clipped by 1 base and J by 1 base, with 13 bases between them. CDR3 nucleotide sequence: TGTGCCAGCAGCTTAGGGGCTCTAGGCTTCCAAGAGACCCAGTACTTC. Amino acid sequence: CASSLGALGFQETQYF.

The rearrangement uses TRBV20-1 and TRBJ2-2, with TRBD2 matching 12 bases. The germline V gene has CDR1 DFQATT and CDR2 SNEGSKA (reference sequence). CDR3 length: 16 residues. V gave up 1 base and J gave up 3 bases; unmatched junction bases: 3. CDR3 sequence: CSARASGRAHTGELFF. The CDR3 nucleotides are TGCAGTGCTAGAGCTAGCGGGAGGGCGCACACCGGGGAGCTGTTTTTT.